Below are 30 T cell receptor beta chains sequenced from a single sample in a study of blood T cells in healthy people across ages. The use of a sample-barcoded 5' primer and a J-beta primer mix characterized a second PCR of about 6 to 12 cycles. TCRdb called the 5' RACE reads again in MiXCR, with one record for every CDR3 protein. The sample holds hundreds of thousands of distinct CDR3 sequences, 56% seen once. The sample consisted of blood. The receptor set was obtained from a man in his forties or fifties in good health.

The chain employs TRBV6-6 and TRBJ1-2; TRBD1 agrees at 10 bases. Germline values: CDR1 MNHNY, CDR2 SVGAGI (reference sequence). The CDR3 spans 15 residues. J gave up 4 bases and V 2 bases, and 4 bases lay outside the gene matches. The CDR3 reads CASSYDRGRGYGYTF. For the CDR3, the DNA is TGTGCCAGCAGTTACGACAGGGGGCGCGGCTATGGCTACACCTTC.

This clonotype was observed a few times. The rearrangement joins TRBV27 to TRBJ2-5; weak D call: TRBD2 (6 bases). The V end lost 2 bases, the J end lost 4 bases, and 14 bases lay between the germline ends. The CDR3 length is 15 residues. Germline values: CDR1 MNHEY, CDR2 SMNVEV (reference sequence). The CDR3 protein is CASSLGVGGIETQYF. CDR3 nucleotides: TGTGCCAGCAGTTTAGGGGTGGGGGGAATAGAGACCCAGTACTTC.

The chain combines TRBV7-2 with TRBJ2-1; tentative D call: TRBD1 (5 bases). This CDR3 spans 14 amino acids. Germline V gene lookup returns CDR1 SGHTA and CDR2 FQGNSA. V was pared by 5 bases and J by 8 bases, with 16 bases between. DNA of the CDR3: TGTGCCAGCAGCCAAGGGCAGGGCCCCCATGAGCAGTTCTTC. It is translated as CASSQGQGPHEQFF. The full variable domain, with the rest looked up from reference TRBV7-2 and TRBJ2-1, is GAGVSQSPSNKVTEKGKDVELRCDPISGHTALYWYRQSLGQGLEFLIYFQGNSAPDKSGLPSDRFSAERTGGSVSTLTIQRTQQEDSAVYLCASSQGQGPHEQFFGPGTRLTVL.

The chain has TRBV7-2 and TRBJ2-5; the match to TRBD2 covers 7 bases. The CDR3 is 16 residues long. Germline trimming cut 6 bases from V and 2 bases from J; bases unmatched to any gene: 12. Germline V gene data show CDR1 as SGHTA and CDR2 as FQGNSA. The CDR3 region has the DNA TGTGCCAGCAGGGGGGGGAGGAGGGTCGTTCAAGAGACCCAGTACTTC. Translating gives CASRGGRRVVQETQYF.

Points on this clonotype: A junction end diverges from the germline sequence, so it may reflect a read error. The chain combines TRBV10-3 with TRBJ2-4; 8 bases align to TRBD2. TRBJ2-7 explains the end of the DNA better; the J call may be wrong. CDR3 length: 16 residues. Germline CDR1 is ENHRY and CDR2 is SYGVKD. CDR3 nucleotides: TGTGCCCTCAGTGAGTCGATTAGCGGGATAGTCTACGAGCAGTACTTC. It yields the protein CALSESISGIVYEQYF.

This clonotype was picked up one time. The J gene is TRBJ1-3, the V gene TRBV25-1; D is possibly TRBD1 (6 bases). Germline CDR1 and CDR2: MGHDK and SYGVNS. The CDR3 loop spans 15 amino acids. Trimming cost V 6 bases and J 2 bases, with 14 bases left between them. The CDR3 coding sequence is TGTGCCAGCAGAGCAAGGACAGACACTGGAAACACCATATATTTT. It codes for CASRARTDTGNTIYF.

This chain connects TRBV6-1 to TRBJ2-5; D may be TRBD2 (5 bases). This CDR3 has 15 residues. V lost 4 bases to trimming and J lost 3 bases, with 15 bases between them. CDR1 is MNHNS, CDR2 SASEGT, per germline. In DNA form, the CDR3 reads TGTGCCAGCAGTGCCTTAGTCGCACTAGAAGAGACCCAGTACTTC. Residues: CASSALVALEETQYF.

The chain links TRBV7-3 to TRBJ1-4; D unclear. CDR1 and CDR2 (germline): SGHTA, FQGTGA. The V end was cut by 0 bases, the J end by 5 bases, with 10 bases between. This CDR3 is built from 15 residues. The DNA of the CDR3 is TGTGCCAGCAGCTTAACCGGAGGGCGAAATGAAAAACTGTTTTTT. It specifies CASSLTGGRNEKLFF.

J is TRBJ2-2 and V is TRBV20-1; TRBD2 matches at 9 bases. Per germline, CDR1 DFQATT and CDR2 SNEGSKA (reference sequence). V lost 3 bases, J lost 6 bases, and 5 bases stayed unmatched. The CDR3 is 14 amino acids. CDR3 DNA sequence: TGCAGTGCTAGTGATAGCGGGAGTGCCGGGGAGCTGTTTTTT. Protein: CSASDSGSAGELFF.

Only a few counts were recorded for this clonotype. The chain's CDR3 is CASSPAPGEKQYF. The CDR3 DNA reads TGTGCCAGCAGTCCCGCCCCAGGGGAAAAGCAGTACTTC. This chain connects TRBV27 to TRBJ2-7, with D maybe TRBD1 (6 bases). This CDR3 has 13 residues. Germline V gene data show CDR1 as MNHEY and CDR2 as SMNVEV (reference sequence). V lost 5 bases to trimming and J lost 8 bases, with 16 bases between them.

This clonotype was seen more than once but under ten times. The chain is built from TRBV28 and TRBJ2-3, with 11 positions matching TRBD2. The CDR3 has 14 amino acids. V gave up 7 bases and J gave up 8 bases; unmatched junction bases: 8. In germline, CDR1 is MDHEN, CDR2 SYDVKM. The CDR3 bases are TGTGCCAGCACCTTACTAGCGGGAGTGTCTACGCAGTATTTT. Residues: CASTLLAGVSTQYF.

The chain is built from TRBV7-9 and TRBJ1-1; the D is unclear. The CDR3 has 14 residues. Germline lookup yields CDR1 SEHNR and CDR2 FQNEAQ (reference sequence). Trimming shortened V by 1 base and J by 1 base, and 7 bases separated the two germline ends. CDR3 sequence (DNA): TGTGCCAGCAGCTTAGAGGACTCGAACACTGAAGCTTTCTTT. Protein product: CASSLEDSNTEAFF.

J is TRBJ1-2 and V is TRBV20-1; D unresolved. Per germline, CDR1 DFQATT and CDR2 SNEGSKA (reference sequence). CDR3 length: 12 amino acids. Trimming took 3 bases from V and 8 from J, leaving 13 bases between them. The chain's CDR3 is CSASGQIRGYTF. DNA for the CDR3: TGCAGTGCTAGCGGTCAAATCCGCGGCTACACCTTC.

This clonotype has a handful of counts. The V gene is TRBV7-2, the J gene TRBJ2-7; D perhaps matches TRBD2 (6 bases). V was shortened by 1 base and J by 3 bases, with 13 bases between the two germline ends. This CDR3 is built from 15 residues. Germline assignment: CDR1 SGHTA and CDR2 FQGNSA. For the CDR3, the DNA is TGTGCCAGCAGCTTAGTGACGGGAGCGGACTACGAGCAGTACTTC. Translated, it gives CASSLVTGADYEQYF.

The J gene is TRBJ2-3, the V gene TRBV7-3; 11 positions match TRBD2. The junction had 13 bases not matched to a gene; V was cut back by 5 bases and J by 0 bases. The CDR3 loop spans 19 amino acids. Germline loops: CDR1 SGHTA, CDR2 FQGTGA. The DNA of the CDR3 is TGTGCCAGCAGCCCATACCCGCTAGCGGGGGGATACAGCACAGATACGCAGTATTTT. It specifies CASSPYPLAGGYSTDTQYF.

This clonotype has more than one count but fewer than ten. The rearrangement joins TRBV12-3 or TRBV12-4 to TRBJ2-4; 8 bases match TRBD2. J was trimmed by 6 bases and V by 5 bases; bases with no gene match: 3. The CDR3 loop spans 13 amino acids. This CDR3 reads CASSPGGRNIQYF. The CDR3 coding sequence is TGTGCCAGCAGTCCGGGAGGGAGAAACATTCAGTACTTC.

This clonotype was seen only once. J is TRBJ1-2 and V is TRBV27; maybe TRBD1 (5 bases). The germline CDR1 and CDR2 sequences are MNHEY and SMNVEV (reference sequence). V lost 6 bases and J 3 bases, leaving 20 bases between the germline ends. CDR3 length equals 16 residues. CDR3 DNA sequence: TGTGCCAGCAGGAGTTCGCCGGGACGGGAGGACTATGGCTACACCTTC. As protein: CASRSSPGREDYGYTF.

The chain carries TRBV20-1 and TRBJ2-3; the match to TRBD1 covers 12 bases. Germline V gene lookup returns CDR1 DFQATT and CDR2 SNEGSKA (reference sequence). The length of the CDR3 is 15 residues. The V gene end was trimmed by 8 bases and the J gene end by 4 bases; junction bases not matched to a gene: 10. The CDR3 protein is CSTFPGTGGADTQYF. In DNA form, the CDR3 reads TGCAGTACTTTCCCCGGGACAGGGGGCGCAGATACGCAGTATTTT.

CDR3 residues: CASSLVMGGISNQPQHF. CDR3 coding DNA: TGTGCCAGCAGCTTAGTTATGGGGGGTATTAGCAATCAGCCCCAGCATTTT. The genes are TRBV7-2 and TRBJ1-5, with a tentative D call TRBD1 (5 bases). V was cut by 1 base and J by 0 bases, with 13 bases left in between. The CDR3 sequence is 17 residues long. Germline values: CDR1 SGHTA, CDR2 FQGNSA.

This clonotype occurred once. The chain links TRBV9 to TRBJ2-2; D gene unclear. Per the germline V gene, CDR1 is SGDLS and CDR2 is YYNGEE. V was pared by 4 bases and J by 0 bases, with 10 bases between. The CDR3 loop spans 15 amino acids. This CDR3 reads CASSLDAANTGELFF. The CDR3 nucleotides are TGTGCCAGCAGCCTCGACGCAGCGAACACCGGGGAGCTGTTTTTT.

This clonotype showed up just a few times. This chain joins TRBV12-3 or TRBV12-4 and TRBJ2-7, with unresolved D. V lost 1 base and J lost 10, with 14 bases in between. The CDR3 totals 13 residues. CDR3 residues: CASSLVLDKDQYF. The CDR3 nucleotides read TGTGCCAGCAGTTTAGTATTGGATAAGGACCAGTACTTC.

This chain joins TRBV28 and TRBJ2-5; 9 bases fit TRBD2. The trim removed 5 bases at V and 4 bases at J, leaving 5 bases unmatched. This CDR3 spans 14 amino acids. The germline gives CDR1 MDHEN, CDR2 SYDVKM. This CDR3 reads CASSVTRGGETQYF. The CDR3 DNA reads TGTGCCAGCAGTGTGACGCGGGGGGGAGAGACCCAGTACTTC.

V and J are TRBV27 and TRBJ2-3, with a possible D match to TRBD1 (6 bases). This CDR3 is 13 amino acids long. With 6 bases removed from V and 2 bases from J, the gap between germline ends came to 9 bases. CDR1 is MNHEY, CDR2 SMNVEV, per germline (reference sequence). The CDR3 sequence is CASRGQLTDTQYF. CDR3 DNA sequence: TGTGCCAGCAGAGGACAGCTCACAGATACGCAGTATTTT.

The rearrangement joins TRBV6-4 to TRBJ1-1; possibly TRBD1 for D (5 bases). The V and J ends lost 3 bases and 4 bases respectively, with 15 bases between them. The germline gives CDR1 MRHNA, CDR2 SNTAGT. The CDR3 length is 15 residues. The CDR3 spells CASSEVAGGSTEAFF. The CDR3 DNA is TGTGCCAGCAGTGAGGTTGCCGGGGGATCCACTGAAGCTTTCTTT.

V gene TRBV20-1 combines with J gene TRBJ1-2; TRBD1 matches 7 bases. This CDR3 has 13 residues. V gave up 0 bases and J gave up 7 bases; unmatched junction bases: 5. Germline CDR1 DFQATT, CDR2 SNEGSKA (reference sequence). DNA of the CDR3: TGCAGTGCTAGAGAGGCGACAGGGCTTGGCTACACCTTC. Amino acid sequence: CSAREATGLGYTF.

This clonotype was detected a few times. The chain has TRBV4-3 and TRBJ2-1; no firm D call. From germline, CDR1 is LGHNA and CDR2 YSLEER. There are 15 residues in the CDR3. Trimming pared 1 base from V and 7 bases from J, leaving 14 bases between. CDR3 amino acids: CASSQGGSRTNEQFF. In DNA form, the CDR3 reads TGCGCCAGCAGCCAAGGGGGATCTAGGACGAATGAGCAGTTCTTC.

This clonotype was seen a handful of times. The rearrangement joins TRBV20-1 to TRBJ2-7; 7 bases fit TRBD1. Germline V lookup: CDR1 DFQATT, CDR2 SNEGSKA (reference sequence). The CDR3 sequence is 15 residues long. The V segment lost 0 bases and the J segment 4 bases; nucleotides outside the gene matches: 9. The CDR3 DNA reads as TGCAGTGCTAGAGATCCGGCAGGGGGAACTTACGAGCAGTACTTC. It is translated as CSARDPAGGTYEQYF.

CDR3 region: CAISLQGGINSPLHF. The CDR3 DNA follows: TGTGCCATCAGCCTACAGGGGGGAATTAATTCACCCCTCCACTTT. The rearrangement links TRBV10-3 to TRBJ1-6; 8 bases are a match to TRBD1. CDR1 and CDR2 from the germline V gene are ENHRY and SYGVKD. V lost 6 bases, J lost 6 bases, and 7 bases stayed unmatched. CDR3 length: 15 amino acids.

The chain uses TRBV9 and TRBJ2-3; D unresolved. The CDR3 is made up of 12 amino acids. V was pared by 3 bases and J by 5 bases, with 7 bases between. The germline CDR1 and CDR2 sequences are SGDLS and YYNGEE. The CDR3 nucleotides read TGTGCCAGCAGCGAGATCAAAGATACGCAGTATTTT. As protein: CASSEIKDTQYF.

The chain uses TRBV4-2 and TRBJ2-7, with D possibly being TRBD2 (5 bases). CDR1 is LGHNA and CDR2 is YNFKEQ in the germline V gene. The CDR3 totals 16 residues. Trimming removed 4 bases at V and 5 bases at J, with 21 bases between. CDR3 residues: CASSPSTAGIGDEQYF. The CDR3 DNA reads TGTGCCAGCAGCCCTTCTACAGCAGGAATCGGGGACGAGCAGTACTTC.